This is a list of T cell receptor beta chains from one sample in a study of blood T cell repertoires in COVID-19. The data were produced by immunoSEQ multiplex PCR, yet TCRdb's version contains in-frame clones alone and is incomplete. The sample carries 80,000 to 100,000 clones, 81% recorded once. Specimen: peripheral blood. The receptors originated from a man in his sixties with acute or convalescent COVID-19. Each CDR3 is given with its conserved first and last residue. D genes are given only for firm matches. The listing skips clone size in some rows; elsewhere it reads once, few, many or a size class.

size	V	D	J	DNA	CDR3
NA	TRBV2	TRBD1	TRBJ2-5	TGTGCCAGCAGTGAACGGGTGCAGGGGGCTTGGGAGACCCAGTACTTC	CASSERVQGAWETQYF
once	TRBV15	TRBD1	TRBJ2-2	TGTGCCACCAGCAGGGGCGGACAGGACACCGGGGAGCTGTTTTTT	CATSRGGQDTGELFF
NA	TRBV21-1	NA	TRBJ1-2	TGTGCCAGCAGCAATATGACAGGCTACTATGGCTACACCTTC	CASSNMTGYYGYTF
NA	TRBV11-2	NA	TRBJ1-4	TGTGCCAGCAGCTTAGGTCGCCGGGGAATAAATGAAAAACTGTTTTTT	CASSLGRRGINEKLFF
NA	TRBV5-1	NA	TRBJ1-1	TGCGCCAGCAGCTTGGGGGCAGCCATGAACACTGAAGCTTTCTTT	CASSLGAAMNTEAFF
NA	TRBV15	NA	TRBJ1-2	TGTGCCACCAGCAGCCCTTATGACAGTAGCTCCTATGGCTACACCTTC	CATSSPYDSSSYGYTF
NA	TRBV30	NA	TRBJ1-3	TGTGCCTGGAGTGGCCCTAGTAAGGCCTTCTCTGGAAACACCATATATTTT	CAWSGPSKAFSGNTIYF
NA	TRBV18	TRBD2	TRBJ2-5	TGTGCCAGCTCACCTCTGATAGCGGGGGGGACGTACCAAGAGACCCAGTACTTC	CASSPLIAGGTYQETQYF
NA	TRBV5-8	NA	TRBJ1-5	TGTGCCAGCAGCTTGGGATTACAGGGAAATCAGCCCCAGCATTTT	CASSLGLQGNQPQHF
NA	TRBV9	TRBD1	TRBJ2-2	TGTGCCAGCAGCGCCACCGGGACAGGGGTCGGGGAGCTGTTTTTT	CASSATGTGVGELFF
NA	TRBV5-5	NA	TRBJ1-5	TGTGCCAGCAGCTTGGGGGACATGAACAATCAGCCCCAGCATTTT	CASSLGDMNNQPQHF
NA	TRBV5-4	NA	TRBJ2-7	TGTGCCAGCAGCTTGATTAATGACAAAGCTGGCGAGCAGTACTTC	CASSLINDKAGEQYF
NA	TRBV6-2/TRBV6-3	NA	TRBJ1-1	TGTGCCAGCAGTTATAAAGGAGGACTGGTTGATCGGGACACTGAAGCTTTCTTT	CASSYKGGLVDRDTEAFF
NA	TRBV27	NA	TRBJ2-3	TGTGCCAGCAGTTTGCTATCACTTACTAGCACAGATACGCAGTATTTT	CASSLLSLTSTDTQYF
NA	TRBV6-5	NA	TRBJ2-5	TGTGCCAGTCGGGTCCACATCCAAGAGACCCAGTACTTC	CASRVHIQETQYF
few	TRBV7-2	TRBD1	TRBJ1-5	TGTGCCAGCAGCTTAGCGAGAACAGGGGGTCAGCCCCAGCATTTT	CASSLARTGGQPQHF
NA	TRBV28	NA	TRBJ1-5	TGTGCCAGCAGTGACCCCAGGGAGCCCCAGCATTTT	CASSDPREPQHF
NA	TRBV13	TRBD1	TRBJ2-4	TGTGCCAGCAGCTTCGTGGACAGGAAAAACATTCAGTACTTC	CASSFVDRKNIQYF
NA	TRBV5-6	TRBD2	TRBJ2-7	TGTGCCAGCAGCCGGGGACTAGCGGTCTCCTACGAGCAGTACTTC	CASSRGLAVSYEQYF
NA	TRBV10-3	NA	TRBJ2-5	TGTGCCACAAATTTTGGTGGGGGCCGTGGGGAGACCCAGTACTTC	CATNFGGGRGETQYF
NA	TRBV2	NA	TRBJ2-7	TGTGCCAGCTCGACAGCCTACGAGCAGTACTTC	CASSTAYEQYF
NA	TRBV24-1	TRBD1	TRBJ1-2	TGTGCCACCAGTGTTGGAGGACAGGGTACTCACTATGGCTACACCTTC	CATSVGGQGTHYGYTF
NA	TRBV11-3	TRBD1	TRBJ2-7	TGTGCCAGCGCCTCCCGGGACAGGGGCTACGAGCAGTACTTC	CASASRDRGYEQYF
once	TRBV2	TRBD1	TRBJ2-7	TGTGCCAGCAGTCTCGAGACAGGGACCTACGAGCAGTACTTC	CASSLETGTYEQYF
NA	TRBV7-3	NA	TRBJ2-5	TGTGCCAGCAGCCCTAACGGGGGCCAAGAGACCCAGTACTTC	CASSPNGGQETQYF
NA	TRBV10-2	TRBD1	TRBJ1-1	TGCGCCAGCAGTGTAGGGGGGACAGGGTGGACTGAAGCTTTCTTT	CASSVGGTGWTEAFF
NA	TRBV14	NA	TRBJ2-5	TGTGCCAGCAGCCGAGGACTTCAAGAGACCCAGTACTTC	CASSRGLQETQYF
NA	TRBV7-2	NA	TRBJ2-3	TGTGCCAGCAGCTTATATACAGGGAGATGGACAGATACGCAGTATTTT	CASSLYTGRWTDTQYF
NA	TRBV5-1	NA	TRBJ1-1	TGCGCCAGCAGCGGGGGCTTCGCCACTGAAGCTTTCTTT	CASSGGFATEAFF
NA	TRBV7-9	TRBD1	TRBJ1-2	TGTGCCAGCAGCCGCCAAGGGACAGTCTTCGACTATGGCTACACCTTC	CASSRQGTVFDYGYTF
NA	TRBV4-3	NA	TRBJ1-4	TGCGCCAGCAGCCTAAGCCGCTCAGGGGCTAATGAAAAACTGTTTTTT	CASSLSRSGANEKLFF
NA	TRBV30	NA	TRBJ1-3	TGTGCCTGGAGACAGGGATTAGGGCGAAACACCATATATTTT	CAWRQGLGRNTIYF
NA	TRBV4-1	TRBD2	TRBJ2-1	TGCGCCAGCAGCCAAGCTAGCGGGAGGACCGGTGAGCAGTTCTTC	CASSQASGRTGEQFF
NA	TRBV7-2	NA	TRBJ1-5	TGTGCCAGCAGCTCGGCGGGGCGGGGCGGACAGCCCCAGCATTTT	CASSSAGRGGQPQHF
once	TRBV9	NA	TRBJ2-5	TGTGCCAGCAGCGTCTGGGGCGCGACCTATGGGACCCAGTACTTC	CASSVWGATYGTQYF
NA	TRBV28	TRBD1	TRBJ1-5	TGTGCCAGCAGAGGACAGGGGGATAATCAGCCCCAGCATTTT	CASRGQGDNQPQHF
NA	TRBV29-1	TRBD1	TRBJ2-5	TGCAGCGTTGAGGGACAGGTGGGGGAGACCCAGTACTTC	CSVEGQVGETQYF
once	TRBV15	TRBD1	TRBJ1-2	TGTGCCACCAGCGTAGACAGGGGGAGGTATGGCTACACCTTC	CATSVDRGRYGYTF
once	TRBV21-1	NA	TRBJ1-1	TGTGCCAGCAGCACCCGACAGGGTGGGAACACTGAAGCTTTCTTT	CASSTRQGGNTEAFF
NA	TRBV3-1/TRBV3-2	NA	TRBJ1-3	TGTGCCAGCAGCCGGCGAACTCTCAGGGTGGCCGGAAACACCATATATTTT	CASSRRTLRVAGNTIYF